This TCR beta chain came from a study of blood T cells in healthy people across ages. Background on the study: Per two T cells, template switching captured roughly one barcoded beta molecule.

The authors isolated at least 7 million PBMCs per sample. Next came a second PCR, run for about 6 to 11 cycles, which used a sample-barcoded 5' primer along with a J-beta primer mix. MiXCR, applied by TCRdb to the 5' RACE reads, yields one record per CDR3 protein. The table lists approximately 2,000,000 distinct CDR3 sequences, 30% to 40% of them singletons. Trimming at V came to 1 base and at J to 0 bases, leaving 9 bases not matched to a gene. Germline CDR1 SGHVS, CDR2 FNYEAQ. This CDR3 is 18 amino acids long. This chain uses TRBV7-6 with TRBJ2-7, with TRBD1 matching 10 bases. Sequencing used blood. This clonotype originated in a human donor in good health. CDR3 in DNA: TGTGCCAGCAGCTTAGACCCGGAGGGACAGGGGAGCTCCTACGAGCAGTACTTC. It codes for CASSLDPEGQGSSYEQYF.